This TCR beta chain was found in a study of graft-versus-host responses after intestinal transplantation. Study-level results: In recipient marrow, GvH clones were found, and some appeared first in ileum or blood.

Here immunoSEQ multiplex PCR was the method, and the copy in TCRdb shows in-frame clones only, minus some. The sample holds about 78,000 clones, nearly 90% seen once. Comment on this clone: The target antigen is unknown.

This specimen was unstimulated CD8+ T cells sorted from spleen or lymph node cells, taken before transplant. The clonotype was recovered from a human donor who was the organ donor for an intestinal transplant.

DNA of the CDR3: TGTGCCAGCAGGTCCCTCCGGCGGGACAGCAAGTACTTC. Translated: CASRSLRRDSKYF. This chain joins TRBV7-8 and TRBJ2-5; TRBD1 is a possible D gene (7 bases). Trimming left V 6 bases short and J 12 bases short, with 20 bases between. Germline CDR1 reads SGHVS; CDR2 reads FQNEAQ. The CDR3 has 13 amino acids.